This paragraph covers one T cell receptor beta chain sequence. Antigen unknown. Germline V gene sequence: CDR1 SGHRS, CDR2 YFSETQ. The CDR3 totals 15 residues. V shed 4 bases and J 2 bases; nucleotides not matched to a gene: 4. The data were produced by immunoSEQ multiplex PCR, yet TCRdb's version contains in-frame clones alone and is incomplete. The sample carries around 150,000 clones, roughly nine tenths recorded once. The data stem from a study of cytomegalovirus exposure and HLA in healthy donors. Donors were drawn from the roughly 130-subject validation cohort, separate from the approximately 700-subject first cohort. Points from the study as a whole: In vitro assays verified that three CMV-associated chains recognized CMV antigens specifically. Cytomegalovirus association was assigned to more than 150 TCR beta chains. Rare TCR sequences predominated, though certain public TCRs were found in many donors.

This clonotype was sampled from a man between 18 and 29 years old in good health and CMV-seropositive. The gene calls are TRBV5-1 and TRBJ2-1; 9 nucleotides align to TRBD2. The source material was PBMCs. In DNA, the CDR3 is TGCGCCAGCAGCCCGGGCGGGAGGGCCTACAATGAGCAGTTCTTC. It codes for CASSPGGRAYNEQFF.